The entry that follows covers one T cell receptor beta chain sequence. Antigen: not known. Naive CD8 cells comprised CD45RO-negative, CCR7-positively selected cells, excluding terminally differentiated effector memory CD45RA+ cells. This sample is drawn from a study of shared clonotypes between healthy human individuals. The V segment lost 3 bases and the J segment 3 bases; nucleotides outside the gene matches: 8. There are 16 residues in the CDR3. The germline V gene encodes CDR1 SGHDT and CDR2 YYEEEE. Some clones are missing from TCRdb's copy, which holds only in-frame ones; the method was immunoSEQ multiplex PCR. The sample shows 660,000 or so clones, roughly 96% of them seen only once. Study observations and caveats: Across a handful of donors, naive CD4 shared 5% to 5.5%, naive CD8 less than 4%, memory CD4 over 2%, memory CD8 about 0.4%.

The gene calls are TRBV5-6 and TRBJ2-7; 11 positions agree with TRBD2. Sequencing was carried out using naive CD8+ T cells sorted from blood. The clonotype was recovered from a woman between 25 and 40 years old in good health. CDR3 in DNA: TGTGCCAGCAGCTCCTCGACTAGCGGGATCTTCTACGAGCAGTACTTC. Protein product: CASSSSTSGIFYEQYF.